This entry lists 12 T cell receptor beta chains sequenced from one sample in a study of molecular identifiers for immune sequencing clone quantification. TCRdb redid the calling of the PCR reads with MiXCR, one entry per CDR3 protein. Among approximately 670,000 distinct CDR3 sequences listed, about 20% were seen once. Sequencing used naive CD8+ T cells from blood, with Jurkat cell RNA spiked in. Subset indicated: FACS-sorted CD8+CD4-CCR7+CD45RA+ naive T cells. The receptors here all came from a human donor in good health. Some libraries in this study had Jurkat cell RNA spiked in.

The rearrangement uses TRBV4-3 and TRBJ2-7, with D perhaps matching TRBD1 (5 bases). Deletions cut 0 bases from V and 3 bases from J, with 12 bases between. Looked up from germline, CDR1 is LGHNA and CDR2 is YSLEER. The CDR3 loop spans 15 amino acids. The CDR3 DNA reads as TGCGCCAGCAGCCAAGATTCTAACAGGATCTACGAGCAGTACTTC. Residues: CASSQDSNRIYEQYF.

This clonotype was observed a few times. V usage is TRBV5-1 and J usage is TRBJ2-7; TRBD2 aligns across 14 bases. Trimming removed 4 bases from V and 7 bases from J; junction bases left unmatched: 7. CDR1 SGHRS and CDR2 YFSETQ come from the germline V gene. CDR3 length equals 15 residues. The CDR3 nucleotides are TGCGCCAGCAGCCCGGGGACTAGCGGGGGAGTAGAGCAGTACTTC. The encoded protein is CASSPGTSGGVEQYF. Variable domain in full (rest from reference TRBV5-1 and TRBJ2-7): KAGVTQTPRYLIKTRGQQVTLSCSPISGHRSVSWYQQTPGQGLQFLFEYFSETQRNKGNFPGRFSGRQFSNSRSEMNVSTLELGDSALYLCASSPGTSGGVEQYFGPGTRLTVT.

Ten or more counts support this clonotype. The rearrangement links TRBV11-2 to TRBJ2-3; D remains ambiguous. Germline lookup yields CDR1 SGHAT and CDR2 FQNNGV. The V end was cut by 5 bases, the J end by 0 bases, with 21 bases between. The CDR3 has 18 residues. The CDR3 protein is CASSPSGSKVLSTDTQYF. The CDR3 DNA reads TGTGCCAGCAGCCCGAGTGGCTCGAAGGTACTCAGCACAGATACGCAGTATTTT.

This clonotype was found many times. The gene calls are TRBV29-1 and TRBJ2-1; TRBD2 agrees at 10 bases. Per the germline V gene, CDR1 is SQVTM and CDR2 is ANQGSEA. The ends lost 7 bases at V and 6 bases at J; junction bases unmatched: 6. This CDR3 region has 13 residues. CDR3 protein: CSGLAGVLNEQFF. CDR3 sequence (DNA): TGCAGCGGTCTAGCGGGAGTTCTCAATGAGCAGTTCTTC.

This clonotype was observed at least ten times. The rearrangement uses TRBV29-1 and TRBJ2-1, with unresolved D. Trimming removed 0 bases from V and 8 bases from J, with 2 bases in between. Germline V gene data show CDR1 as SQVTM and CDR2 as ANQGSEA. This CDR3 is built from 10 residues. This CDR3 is CSVEDYEQFF. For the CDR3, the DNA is TGCAGCGTTGAAGATTATGAGCAGTTCTTC.

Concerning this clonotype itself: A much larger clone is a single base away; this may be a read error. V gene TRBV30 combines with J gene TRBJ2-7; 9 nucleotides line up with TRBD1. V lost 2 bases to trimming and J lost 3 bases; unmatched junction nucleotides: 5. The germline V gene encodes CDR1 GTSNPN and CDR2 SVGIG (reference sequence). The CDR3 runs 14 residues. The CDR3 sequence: CAWSYGTGCYEQYF. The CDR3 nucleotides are TGTGCCTGGAGTTACGGGACAGGGTGCTACGAGCAGTACTTC. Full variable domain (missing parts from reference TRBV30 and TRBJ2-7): SQTIHQWPATLVQPVGSPLSLECTVEGTSNPNLYWYRQAAGRGLQLLFYSVGIGQISSEVPQNLSASRPQDRQFILSSKKLLLSDSGFYLCAWSYGTGCYEQYFGPGTRLTVT.

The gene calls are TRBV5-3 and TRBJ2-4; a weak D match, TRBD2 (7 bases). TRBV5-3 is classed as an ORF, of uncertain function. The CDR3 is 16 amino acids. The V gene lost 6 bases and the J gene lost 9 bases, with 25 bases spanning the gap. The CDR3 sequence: CARIRTGGRPDGIQYF. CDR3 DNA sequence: TGTGCCAGAATCCGGACGGGGGGCCGCCCGGATGGCATTCAGTACTTC.

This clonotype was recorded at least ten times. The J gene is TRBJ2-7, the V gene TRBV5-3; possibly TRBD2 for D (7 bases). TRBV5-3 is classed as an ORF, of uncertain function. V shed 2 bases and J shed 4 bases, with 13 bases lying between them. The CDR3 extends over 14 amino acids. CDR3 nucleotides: TGTGCCAGAAGCTTCCCGGGGGGCCAGTACGAGCAGTACTTC. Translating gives CARSFPGGQYEQYF.

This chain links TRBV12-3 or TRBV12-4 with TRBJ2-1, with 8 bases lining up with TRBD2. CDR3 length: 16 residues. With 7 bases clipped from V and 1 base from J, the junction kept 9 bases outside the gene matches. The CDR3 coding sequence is TGTGCCAGCAATCCCGGGGGGGCTGGGTCCTACAATGAGCAGTTCTTC. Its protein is CASNPGGAGSYNEQFF.

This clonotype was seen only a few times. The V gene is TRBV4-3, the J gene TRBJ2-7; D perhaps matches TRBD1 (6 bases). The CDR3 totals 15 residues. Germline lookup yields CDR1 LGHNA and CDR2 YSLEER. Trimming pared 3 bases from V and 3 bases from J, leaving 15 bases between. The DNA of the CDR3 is TGCGCCAGCAGCCACTCTTCGGGACACCTCTACGAGCAGTACTTC. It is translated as CASSHSSGHLYEQYF.

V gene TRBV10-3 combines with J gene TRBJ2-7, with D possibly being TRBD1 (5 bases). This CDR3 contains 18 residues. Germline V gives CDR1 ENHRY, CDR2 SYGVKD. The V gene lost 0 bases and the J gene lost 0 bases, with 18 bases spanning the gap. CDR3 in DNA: TGTGCCATCAGTGAGTCGGGGCTTTCAGGTTACCCCTCCTACGAGCAGTACTTC. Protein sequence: CAISESGLSGYPSYEQYF.

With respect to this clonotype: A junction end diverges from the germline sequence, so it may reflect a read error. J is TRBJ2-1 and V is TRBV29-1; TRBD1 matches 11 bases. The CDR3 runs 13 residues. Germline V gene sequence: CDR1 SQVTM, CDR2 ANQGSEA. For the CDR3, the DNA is TGCAGCGTTGATCGGGGACAGGGGGAGTTATCGGTCTTC. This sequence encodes CSVDRGQGELSVF.